Below, one T cell receptor (beta chain) is given with its context. The sample originates from a study of siplizumab effects on memory and regulatory T cells. The trim removed 3 bases at V and 9 bases at J, leaving 9 bases unmatched. The CDR3 contains 15 residues. Per the germline V gene, CDR1 is SGHTA and CDR2 is FQGNSA. Some clones are missing from TCRdb's copy, which holds only in-frame ones; the method was immunoSEQ multiplex PCR. This table holds about 70,000 clones, about 87% found once. The specimen sequenced was Tregs sorted from blood. The V gene is TRBV7-2, the J gene TRBJ2-1; 9 nucleotides line up with TRBD2. The TCR was taken from a human donor in good health. The CDR3 DNA reads TGTGCCAGCAGCTTGGGAGGGCCTAGCGGGGCTGAGCAGTTCTTC. Amino acids: CASSLGGPSGAEQFF.